This T cell receptor beta chain was identified during a study of shared clonotypes between healthy human individuals. V shed 6 bases and J 1 base; nucleotides not matched to a gene: 7. The CDR3 has 15 residues. CDR1 is SEHNR and CDR2 is FQNEAQ in the germline V gene (reference sequence). Sequencing used immunoSEQ multiplex PCR; TCRdb keeps in-frame clones, though not all of them. The sample includes nearly 2 million clones, 85% to 95% of them seen just once. The naive CD8 subset, CD45RO-negative cells positively selected for CCR7, excluded terminally differentiated effector memory CD45RA+ cells. In regard to this clone: This same CDR3 is encoded by further DNA sequences in the sample.

This chain links TRBV7-9 with TRBJ2-3; 7 nucleotides match TRBD1. The sequence was obtained from a young man in good health. Sequences were obtained from naive CD8+ T cells sorted from blood. CDR3 sequence reads: CASSPGTGGTDTQYF. As DNA, the CDR3 is TGTGCCAGCAGTCCGGGAACAGGGGGCACAGATACGCAGTATTTT.